This entry describes one T cell receptor beta chain. Assay: immunoSEQ multiplex PCR; the TCRdb copy retains only in-frame clones and omits some. The profile shows roughly 180,000 clones, roughly nine tenths of them singletons. The data were obtained in a study of T cell responses to AZD1222 COVID-19 vaccine. This CDR3 region has 14 residues. The J segment lost 11 bases and the V segment lost 3 bases, leaving 7 bases of the junction unmatched. Germline V lookup: CDR1 MGHDK, CDR2 SYGVNS. This specimen consisted of peripheral blood, obtained on day 0 of AZD1222 vaccination. The TCR originated in an adult in good health. The chain recombines TRBV25-1 with TRBJ1-6; 7 bases agree with TRBD1. CDR3 DNA: TGTGCCAGCAGTGAGGACAGGACGGATACACCCCTCCACTTT. Encoded protein: CASSEDRTDTPLHF.